The rows below give T cell receptor beta chains drawn from one sample of a study of beta chain features in type 1 diabetes. Libraries were prepared by immunoSEQ multiplex PCR; TCRdb keeps only in-frame clonotypes and omits some of them. The sample consists of a few hundred thousand clones, around 22% of them appearing once. The source material was naive CD4+ T cells from blood. Every receptor here comes from a woman aged 25 to 39 with type 1 diabetes. Each CDR3 is given with its conserved first and last residue. D genes are given only for firm matches. Not every row has a clone size; where given, it reads once, few, many or a size class.

d_gene	abundance	v_gene	j_gene	len	CDR3aa	CDR3nt
.	once	TRBV29-1	TRBJ1-4	13	CSSRDGGAEKLFF	TGCAGCTCCCGTGATGGAGGGGCTGAAAAACTGTTTTTT
.	.	TRBV30	TRBJ2-7	13	CARKTSETYEQYF	TGTGCCCGGAAGACGAGCGAGACCTACGAGCAGTACTTC
.	few	TRBV4-2	TRBJ1-5	17	CASSQDRNQGLNQPQHF	TGTGCCAGCAGCCAAGATCGTAACCAGGGATTGAATCAGCCCCAGCATTTT
.	few	TRBV27	TRBJ1-5	13	CASRQTTDQPQHF	TGTGCCAGCAGGCAGACCACAGATCAGCCCCAGCATTTT
.	.	TRBV15	TRBJ2-7	13	CATSRDQVYEQYF	TGTGCCACCAGCAGAGATCAGGTGTACGAGCAGTACTTC
TRBD1	.	TRBV28	TRBJ1-2	14	CASTLGQHHYGYTF	TGTGCCAGCACCCTGGGACAGCACCACTATGGCTACACCTTC
TRBD1	.	TRBV25-1	TRBJ1-2	14	CASFARGPNYGYTF	TGTGCCAGCTTCGCCAGGGGGCCTAACTATGGCTACACCTTC
.	.	TRBV5-1	TRBJ1-1	14	CASSLVGQNTEAFF	TGCGCCAGCAGCTTGGTTGGGCAGAACACTGAAGCTTTCTTT
.	few	TRBV4-2	TRBJ2-7	14	CASSQDSLAYEQYF	TGTGCCAGCAGCCAAGACTCACTAGCCTACGAGCAGTACTTC
TRBD2	few	TRBV4-2	TRBJ2-5	18	CASSTPGGSSGRWETQYF	TGTGCCAGCAGCACTCCCGGGGGGTCTAGCGGGAGGTGGGAGACCCAGTACTTC
.	few	TRBV29-1	TRBJ1-1	12	CSVSRGGTEAFF	TGCAGCGTCTCCCGGGGGGGTACTGAAGCTTTCTTT
TRBD1	.	TRBV5-1	TRBJ2-7	14	CASSLEDRGYEQYF	TGCGCCAGCAGCTTGGAGGACAGGGGCTACGAGCAGTACTTC
TRBD2	few	TRBV18	TRBJ2-1	18	CASSPSIAGTSGINEQFF	TGTGCCAGCTCACCATCTATCGCCGGGACTAGCGGGATTAATGAGCAGTTCTTC
TRBD1	few	TRBV6-5	TRBJ2-7	13	CASSSQQGSEQYF	TGTGCCAGCAGTTCCCAACAGGGGTCCGAGCAGTACTTC
.	few	TRBV4-1	TRBJ2-1	14	CASSQGSSYNEQFF	TGCGCCAGCAGCCAAGGGTCCAGTTACAATGAGCAGTTCTTC
TRBD2	few	TRBV4-1	TRBJ2-7	14	CASSRTSGSFEQYF	TGCGCCAGCAGTCGGACTAGCGGGAGTTTCGAGCAGTACTTC
.	.	TRBV5-6	TRBJ1-5	15	CASSLEGYSNQPQHF	TGTGCCAGCAGCTTGGAGGGGTATAGCAATCAGCCCCAGCATTTT
.	few	TRBV28	TRBJ2-3	13	CASLTRGQYAQYF	TGTGCCAGCCTTACACGCGGACAGTACGCGCAGTATTTT
TRBD1	once	TRBV7-2	TRBJ2-7	15	CASSASSGQIYEQYF	TGTGCCAGCAGCGCAAGCTCGGGACAGATCTACGAGCAGTACTTC
.	.	TRBV23-1	TRBJ1-5	17	CASSQSIGAGSNQPQHF	TGCGCCAGCAGTCAATCGATCGGGGCGGGGAGCAATCAGCCCCAGCATTTT
TRBD1	.	TRBV28	TRBJ1-1	14	CASSSGQGVTEAFF	TGTGCCAGCAGTAGTGGACAGGGGGTCACTGAAGCTTTCTTT
.	few	TRBV18	TRBJ2-1	14	CASSRRELDNEQFF	TGTGCCAGCTCCCGGAGGGAGTTGGACAATGAGCAGTTCTTC
TRBD2	few	TRBV9	TRBJ2-2	16	CASSREGRANTGELFF	TGTGCCAGCAGCAGGGAGGGCAGAGCGAACACCGGGGAGCTGTTTTTT
.	few	TRBV13	TRBJ2-1	12	CASSFFLNEQFF	TGTGCCAGCAGCTTTTTCCTCAATGAGCAGTTCTTC
.	.	TRBV4-1	TRBJ2-3	14	CASSQRLGGDTQYF	TGCGCCAGCAGCCAACGCCTCGGGGGAGATACGCAGTATTTT
.	.	TRBV4-1	TRBJ2-7	16	CASSQDPAGPTYEQYF	TGCGCCAGCAGCCAAGATCCCGCGGGACCTACCTACGAGCAGTACTTC
TRBD1	.	TRBV11-2	TRBJ2-7	13	CASNVGQGYEQYF	TGTGCCAGCAACGTGGGACAGGGCTACGAGCAGTACTTC
.	few	TRBV7-3	TRBJ2-7	15	CASSPDRDTVYEQYF	TGTGCCAGCAGCCCAGATCGGGACACTGTCTACGAGCAGTACTTC
TRBD1	.	TRBV14	TRBJ1-2	15	CASSQGGRGNYGYTF	TGTGCCAGCAGCCAAGGGGGCAGGGGGAACTATGGCTACACCTTC
TRBD2	few	TRBV9	TRBJ2-1	15	CASSLAGDIYNEQFF	TGTGCCAGCAGTTTAGCGGGGGACATTTACAATGAGCAGTTCTTC
TRBD2	.	TRBV5-1	TRBJ2-1	12	CASSLREAEQFF	TGCGCCAGCAGCTTGCGGGAGGCGGAGCAGTTCTTC
.	.	TRBV5-1	TRBJ2-3	14	CASSSTAGTDTQYF	TGCGCCAGCAGCTCGACAGCCGGCACAGATACGCAGTATTTT